Described below is a single T cell receptor (beta chain) sequence and its context. What it recognizes is unknown. The data were obtained in a study of blood T cells in healthy people across ages. Then a second PCR, running roughly 6 to 12 cycles, was carried out with a sample-barcoded 5' primer and a J-beta primer mix. Unique molecular identifiers of 12 random nucleotides labeled each cDNA. Any given sample supplied a minimum of 3 million CDR3-containing paired-end reads. In TCRdb, the 5' RACE reads were re-called with MiXCR into one record per CDR3 protein. The sample has just under 900,000 distinct CDR3 sequences; more than 25% are singletons. V was shortened by 10 bases and J by 2 bases, with 9 bases between the two germline ends. The germline CDR1 and CDR2 sequences are ENHRY and SYGVKD. The CDR3 is 13 residues long. Notes on the study in general: Diversity figures derived from one million T cells were judged to underestimate the true value.

The V gene is TRBV10-3, the J gene TRBJ2-6; D unclear. The sequence was collected from a woman older than 75 in good health. The material sequenced was blood. The CDR3 DNA reads as TGTGCCACCTCGGTGGCTGGGGCCAACGTCCTGACTTTC. Encoded protein: CATSVAGANVLTF.